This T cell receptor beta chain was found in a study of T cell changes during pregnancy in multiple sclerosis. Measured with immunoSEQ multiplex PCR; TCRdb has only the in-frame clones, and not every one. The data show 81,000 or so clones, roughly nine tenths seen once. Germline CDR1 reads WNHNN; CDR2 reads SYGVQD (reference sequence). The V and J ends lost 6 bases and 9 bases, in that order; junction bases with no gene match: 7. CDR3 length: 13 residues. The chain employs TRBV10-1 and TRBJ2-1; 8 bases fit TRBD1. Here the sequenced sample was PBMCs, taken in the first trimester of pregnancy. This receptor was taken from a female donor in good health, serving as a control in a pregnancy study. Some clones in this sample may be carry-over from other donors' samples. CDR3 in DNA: TGCGCCAGCAGCCGAGGACAGGGTGGTGAGCAGTTCTTC. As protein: CASSRGQGGEQFF.